Given below is one TCR beta chain in context. The protocol was immunoSEQ multiplex PCR, while the TCRdb copy is restricted to in-frame clones and leaves out a portion. The data contain 65,000 to 85,000 clones, roughly nine tenths of them singletons. These data originate in a study of control samples from healthy donors and cancer patients. Germline V lookup: CDR1 DFQATT, CDR2 SNEGSKA (reference sequence). The CDR3 consists of 8 residues. V dropped 7 bases and J dropped 4 bases, with 1 base sitting between them. Sequences were obtained from PBMCs. This sequence originates from a woman between 50 and 59 years old with colorectal cancer. The V call is TRBV20-1, the J call TRBJ1-2; no clear D gene. This CDR3 reads CSVYGYTF. In DNA, the CDR3 is TGCAGTGTCTATGGCTACACCTTC.